Listed below are T cell receptor beta chains from one sample, sequenced in a study of cytomegalovirus exposure and HLA in healthy donors. The assay was immunoSEQ multiplex PCR, and TCRdb's table has in-frame clones only and misses some. The top ten hold 10% of the sample, which has some 210,000 clones, about 85% seen once. Source material: PBMCs. The receptors originated from a woman between 50 and 59 years old in good health and CMV-seropositive. CDR3s include the opening cysteine and the closing phenylalanine or tryptophan. D genes are given only for firm matches. A clone size is listed for some rows: how often the clone was seen (once, few, many), or a class if it is expanded.

J,size,D,V,DNA,CDR3
TRBJ2-4,many,TRBD1,TRBV5-1,TGCGCCAGCAGGAGCCGGGACAGGGCTTCTGTAGACATTCAGTACTTC,CASRSRDRASVDIQYF
TRBJ2-5,-,-,TRBV30,TGTGCCCGCGGGGAACAAGTCTGGGAGACCCAGTACTTC,CARGEQVWETQYF
TRBJ1-1,-,-,TRBV5-1,TGCGCCAGCAGCTTCGCTCGACAGCCTTCGGTCACTGAAGCTTTCTTT,CASSFARQPSVTEAFF
TRBJ2-2,-,TRBD2,TRBV7-9,TGTTCCAGCAGCCCAGGGACTAGCGGGCTCACCGGGGAGCTGTTTTTT,CSSSPGTSGLTGELFF
TRBJ1-3,-,-,TRBV30,TGTGCCTGGACAGGTTCTGGAAACACCATATATTTT,CAWTGSGNTIYF
TRBJ1-1,-,-,TRBV6-1,TGTGCCAGCAGTGAAGCGCGGGGCACTGAAGCTTTCTTT,CASSEARGTEAFF
TRBJ2-7,once,-,TRBV27,TGTGCCAGCAGCAAACACAGGGCCATAGTGAACGAGCAGTACTTC,CASSKHRAIVNEQYF
TRBJ1-1,once,-,TRBV7-7,TGTGCCAGCAGCCATGACAGGAACACTGAAGCTTTCTTT,CASSHDRNTEAFF
TRBJ2-5,-,TRBD1,TRBV18,TGTGCCAGCTCCCCCGGGACAGGGAGACAAGAGACCCAGTACTTC,CASSPGTGRQETQYF
TRBJ2-1,-,TRBD2,TRBV18,TGTGCCAGCTCACCATTCTCTAGCGGGAACAATGAGCAGTTCTTC,CASSPFSSGNNEQFF
TRBJ1-6,once,TRBD1,TRBV6-5,TGTGCCAGCAGGGGACAGACAAAAAATTCACCCCTCCACTTT,CASRGQTKNSPLHF
TRBJ1-2,-,TRBD1,TRBV11-2,TGTGCCAGCAGCATCCAGGGGGCCGGGGGCTACACCTTC,CASSIQGAGGYTF
TRBJ1-5,-,-,TRBV6-5,TGTGCCAGCAGGTCCGGGGGTGGTCAGCCCCAGCATTTT,CASRSGGGQPQHF
TRBJ1-2,-,-,TRBV6-4,TGTGCCAGCAGCCCTTCCTACCGAGCTAACTATGGCTACACCTTC,CASSPSYRANYGYTF
TRBJ2-7,-,TRBD1,TRBV6-5,TGTGCCAGCAGTTACCAACGGCGACAGGGGGAAGAGTACTTC,CASSYQRRQGEEYF
TRBJ2-5,-,TRBD2,TRBV5-6,TGTGCCAGCAGCTTGGTATCGAGGGCGGGGGGGCCTGGAGAGACCCAGTACTTC,CASSLVSRAGGPGETQYF
TRBJ1-1,-,-,TRBV6-4,TGTGCCAGCAGTAGGGAAGGAGGGTTGGGCACTGAAGCTTTCTTT,CASSREGGLGTEAFF
TRBJ2-3,-,-,TRBV6-5,TGTGCCAGCAACCCCAGGCCGCGCACAGATACGCAGTATTTT,CASNPRPRTDTQYF
TRBJ2-7,-,-,TRBV30,TGTGCCTGGGGCCCCAGGGGCAACTCCTACGAGCAGTACTTC,CAWGPRGNSYEQYF
TRBJ2-1,once,TRBD1,TRBV7-2,TGTGCCAGCAGGTGGGGGACAGGGGGCCGCAATGAGCAGTTCTTC,CASRWGTGGRNEQFF
TRBJ2-3,-,-,TRBV7-2,TGTGCCAGCAGCTTAGCAATCGAGGCTATCAGCACAGATACGCAGTATTTT,CASSLAIEAISTDTQYF
TRBJ1-1,-,TRBD1,TRBV5-4,TGTGCCAGCAGCCCACGGGACAGAGAAGCTTTCTTT,CASSPRDREAFF
TRBJ1-6,-,TRBD1,TRBV6-6,TGTGCCAGCGGGGGGACAGGGAATTCACCCCTCCACTTT,CASGGTGNSPLHF
TRBJ2-1,-,-,TRBV15,TGTGCCACCAGCAGGGACAATGGCTACAATGAGCAGTTCTTC,CATSRDNGYNEQFF
TRBJ2-7,-,-,TRBV5-1,TGCGCCAGCAGCGACCGACAGGGAGGTTACGAGCAGTACTTC,CASSDRQGGYEQYF
TRBJ2-3,-,TRBD2,TRBV7-9,TGTGCCAGCAGCACCGGGACTAGCGGGACCACCAGGGATACGCAGTATTTT,CASSTGTSGTTRDTQYF
TRBJ1-6,-,-,TRBV5-4,TGTGCCAGCAGCTTGGAGCCCTCCTTGGAGTATAATTCACCCCTCCACTTT,CASSLEPSLEYNSPLHF